This T cell receptor beta chain was identified in a study of blood T cell repertoires in COVID-19. Study summary: From the United States, Italy and Spain came samples of acute and convalescent COVID-19.

This table comes from immunoSEQ multiplex PCR, and its TCRdb copy is limited to in-frame clones, with some not included. The sample contains 150,000 or so clones, about three quarters of which appear only once. Source material: peripheral blood. This sequence originates from a woman older than 75 with active or convalescent COVID-19.

Written as DNA, the CDR3 is TGTGCCAGCAGCTTGGGTGTCGGACAGACCTACGAGCAGTACTTC. It specifies CASSLGVGQTYEQYF. The chain links TRBV5-6 to TRBJ2-7; perhaps TRBD1 as D (6 bases). Germline V gives CDR1 SGHDT, CDR2 YYEEEE. Trimming stripped 0 bases from V and 2 bases from J, with 12 bases between. CDR3 size: 15 residues. Full variable domain (remainder filled in from reference TRBV5-6 and TRBJ2-7): DAGVTQSPTHLIKTRGQQVTLRCSPKSGHDTVSWYQQALGQGPQFIFQYYEEEERQRGNFPDRFSGHQFPNYSSELNVNALLLGDSALYLCASSLGVGQTYEQYFGPGTRLTVT.